Listed here are 29 T cell receptor beta chains from one sample, sequenced in a study of cytomegalovirus exposure and HLA in healthy donors (dated by TCRdb to about 2017). Library preparation was by the immunoSEQ multiplex PCR assay. A mixture of 60 forward primers for TCR Vbeta segments and 13 reverse primers for TCR Jbeta segments was used in the multiplex PCR. The source is immuneACCESS, and TCRdb retained only in-frame sequences with V and J called. Part of the clones is not carried over; for the studies checked, unresolved V genes explain less than half of this, and the remainder is unexplained. This sample lists some 150,000 clones; nearly 80% were detected once. About 1.7% of the sample lies in the top ten. Sequencing used PBMCs. Receptor source: a woman in her twenties or thirties in good health and CMV-seronegative.

This clone was found once. The gene calls are TRBV29-1 and TRBJ2-3; 9 bases are a match to TRBD1. Unmatched junction bases numbered 6, after V lost 4 bases and J lost 4 bases. Germline assignment: CDR1 SQVTM and CDR2 ANQGSEA. The length of the CDR3 is 14 residues. CDR3 sequence: CSVATGTGPDTQYF. The CDR3 coding sequence is TGCAGCGTTGCCACCGGGACAGGGCCAGATACGCAGTATTTT.

The rearrangement joins TRBV7-8 to TRBJ1-4, with 7 bases identical to TRBD1. The CDR3 sequence is 15 residues long. The trim removed 5 bases at V and 5 bases at J, leaving 8 bases unmatched. Germline lookup yields CDR1 SGHVS and CDR2 FQNEAQ. CDR3 sequence (DNA): TGTGCCAGCAGCCCGGGGGACAGCGGGAATGAAAAACTGTTTTTT. Its protein product is CASSPGDSGNEKLFF. The full variable domain, in which reference TRBV7-8 and TRBJ1-4 provide the parts outside the CDR3, is GAGVSQSPRYKVAKRGQDVALRCDPISGHVSLFWYQQALGQGPEFLTYFQNEAQLDKSGLPSDRFFAERPEGSVSTLKIQRTQQEDSAVYLCASSPGDSGNEKLFFGSGTQLSVL.

This clone was found once. The rearrangement uses TRBV11-2 and TRBJ2-1; D perhaps matches TRBD1 (6 bases). The CDR3 length is 16 residues. Germline V gives CDR1 SGHAT, CDR2 FQNNGV. V shed 6 bases and J shed 0 bases, with 15 bases lying between them. The CDR3 reads CASSNIRGSSYNEQFF. CDR3 sequence (DNA): TGTGCCAGCAGTAACATCAGGGGTAGCTCCTACAATGAGCAGTTCTTC.

The chain carries TRBV5-6 and TRBJ2-7; possibly TRBD1 for D (6 bases). CDR3 size: 12 residues. Trimming shortened V by 2 bases and J by 5 bases, and 8 bases separated the two germline ends. In germline, CDR1 is SGHDT, CDR2 YYEEEE. The CDR3 nucleotides read TGTGCCAGCAGCTTCCGGGACAACGAGCAGTACTTC. Protein product: CASSFRDNEQYF.

CDR3: CASSIKRQRTGKDDEKLFF. The CDR3, as DNA: TGTGCCAGCAGCATAAAAAGACAAAGGACAGGGAAGGATGATGAAAAACTGTTTTTT. The chain couples TRBV7-9 to TRBJ1-4; 8 bases match TRBD1. The trim removed 5 bases at V and 6 bases at J, leaving 20 bases unmatched. CDR1 and CDR2 from the germline V gene are SEHNR and FQNEAQ (reference sequence). CDR3 length equals 19 residues.

This clone turned up a few times. V gene TRBV6-5 combines with J gene TRBJ1-1; TRBD1 matches at 8 bases. CDR1 is MNHEY, CDR2 SVGAGI, per germline. V gave up 5 bases and J gave up 9 bases; unmatched junction bases: 2. The CDR3 runs 11 residues. CDR3 coding DNA: TGTGCCAGCAGTAACAGGGGGAAAGCTTTCTTT. As protein: CASSNRGKAFF.

The CDR3 DNA sequence: TGTGCCATCAGACCGGACAGGGAGTACGAGCAGTACTTC. The encoded protein is CAIRPDREYEQYF. The J gene is TRBJ2-7, the V gene TRBV10-3; 8 nucleotides align to TRBD1. J gave up 4 bases and V 6 bases, and 5 bases lay outside the gene matches. This CDR3 region has 13 residues. Germline loops: CDR1 ENHRY, CDR2 SYGVKD.

The rearrangement joins TRBV6-6 to TRBJ1-6; TRBD1 matches 9 bases. CDR3 length: 15 amino acids. Germline V gives CDR1 MNHNY, CDR2 SVGAGI (reference sequence). V was pared by 5 bases and J by 9 bases, with 8 bases of the junction left unmatched. CDR3 in amino acids: CASSRQQGAGSPLHF. For the CDR3, the DNA is TGTGCCAGCAGTCGCCAACAGGGGGCCGGTTCACCCCTCCACTTT.

The V gene is TRBV11-2, the J gene TRBJ2-1; 12 nucleotides line up with TRBD1. Germline V CDR1 and CDR2: SGHAT, FQNNGV. The V and J ends lost 5 bases and 6 bases, in that order; junction bases with no gene match: 5. The CDR3 has 15 residues. This CDR3 is CASSPGDRGPNEQFF. The CDR3 DNA reads as TGTGCCAGCAGCCCCGGGGACAGGGGGCCCAATGAGCAGTTCTTC.

The rearrangement uses TRBV11-2 and TRBJ2-1, with D possibly matching TRBD2 (6 bases). The germline V gene has CDR1 SGHAT and CDR2 FQNNGV. Trimming removed 2 bases at V and 3 bases at J, with 8 bases between. The CDR3 spans 14 residues. This CDR3 reads CASSLTSFYNEQFF. The CDR3 DNA follows: TGTGCCAGCAGCTTAACTAGCTTCTACAATGAGCAGTTCTTC.

The chain uses TRBV29-1 and TRBJ2-1; 12 bases line up with TRBD1. J gave up 9 bases and V 6 bases, and 9 bases lay outside the gene matches. The CDR3 is 14 residues long. Germline values: CDR1 SQVTM, CDR2 ANQGSEA. CDR3 bases: TGCAGCGTACGGGACAGGGGGCCTACGGGTGAGCAGTTCTTC. Protein product: CSVRDRGPTGEQFF.

This clone was picked up a small number of times. The chain combines TRBV13 with TRBJ2-7; D may be TRBD1 (6 bases). V gave up 4 bases and J gave up 3 bases, with 13 bases separating them. Germline V gene lookup returns CDR1 PRHDT and CDR2 FYEKMQ (reference sequence). This CDR3 has 14 residues. This chain's CDR3 is CASSSQGEGYEQYF. The CDR3 DNA sequence: TGTGCCAGCAGCTCACAGGGCGAAGGCTACGAGCAGTACTTC.

This chain connects TRBV7-2 to TRBJ1-2; D uncertain. V lost 1 base and J 2 bases, leaving 17 bases between the germline ends. Germline V lookup: CDR1 SGHTA, CDR2 FQGNSA. CDR3 length: 17 amino acids. The CDR3 coding sequence is TGTGCCAGCAGCTTAGGGGCAAGAGAAGGAAAGAACTATGGCTACACCTTC. It encodes CASSLGAREGKNYGYTF.

In DNA form, the CDR3 reads TGTGCCAGCAGAACAGACAGGGGCGGTGAAGCTTTCTTT. Translated: CASRTDRGGEAFF. The chain links TRBV2 to TRBJ1-1; TRBD1 agrees at 8 bases. The junction had 7 bases not matched to a gene; V was cut back by 6 bases and J by 7 bases. This CDR3 has 13 amino acids. The germline gives CDR1 SNHLY, CDR2 FYNNEI.

The chain combines TRBV4-2 with TRBJ1-1; 7 bases fit TRBD1. Trimming at V came to 3 bases and at J to 8 bases, leaving 6 bases not matched to a gene. From germline, CDR1 is LGHNA and CDR2 YNFKEQ. This CDR3 spans 13 amino acids. CDR3 protein: CASSHNRGPEAFF. CDR3 DNA sequence: TGTGCCAGCAGCCACAACAGGGGTCCCGAAGCTTTCTTT.

The chain carries TRBV18 and TRBJ1-5; TRBD1 matches 7 bases. Germline lookup yields CDR1 KGHSH and CDR2 LQKENI. The CDR3 consists of 14 residues. V lost 0 bases and J lost 9; bases outside the gene matches: 5. In DNA form, the CDR3 reads TGTGCCAGCTCACCACCGGGTAGGACAGGGCCCCAGCATTTT. This sequence encodes CASSPPGRTGPQHF.

This clone was seen a handful of times. This rearrangement joins TRBV5-1 to TRBJ2-3; TRBD2 matches at 14 bases. The V gene's germline CDR1 is SGHRS and CDR2 YFSETQ. V was clipped by 4 bases and J by 4 bases; unmatched bases: 8. This CDR3 contains 17 residues. The CDR3 sequence is CASSHRTSGGKADTQYF. CDR3 nucleotide sequence: TGCGCCAGCAGCCATCGGACTAGCGGGGGGAAGGCAGATACGCAGTATTTT.

The genes are TRBV28 and TRBJ1-1, with 11 bases fitting TRBD1. CDR1 and CDR2 from the germline V gene are MDHEN and SYDVKM. V lost 5 bases and J lost 11; bases outside the gene matches: 10. This CDR3 is 14 amino acids long. CDR3 DNA: TGTGCCAGCAGTCCCGGGGACAGGGGGTTGGGGGCTTTCTTT. Translated: CASSPGDRGLGAFF. Complete variable domain (other parts from reference TRBV28 and TRBJ1-1): DVKVTQSSRYLVKRTGEKVFLECVQDMDHENMFWYRQDPGLGLRLIYFSYDVKMKEKGDIPEGYSVSREKKERFSLILESASTNQTSMYLCASSPGDRGLGAFFGQGTRLTVV.

This clone occurred once. The V and J genes are TRBV29-1 and TRBJ2-7; D possibly corresponds to TRBD1 (6 bases). The CDR3 sequence is 13 residues long. Germline-derived CDR1 and CDR2 are SQVTM and ANQGSEA. Trimming took 2 bases from V and 0 from J, leaving 8 bases between them. CDR3 amino acids: CSVERGSSYEQYF. As DNA, the CDR3 is TGCAGCGTTGAAAGGGGGTCCTCCTACGAGCAGTACTTC.

This chain joins TRBV5-4 and TRBJ1-1; possible D gene TRBD1, 5 bases. This CDR3 has 14 residues. Germline V gene data show CDR1 as SGHNT and CDR2 as YYREEE (reference sequence). V lost 1 base and J lost 2, with 9 bases in between. CDR3 DNA sequence: TGTGCCAGCAGCTTGTCAGGGCGCAACACTGAAGCTTTCTTT. This codes for CASSLSGRNTEAFF.

J is TRBJ1-1 and V is TRBV30; the D gene is possibly TRBD1 (5 bases). The CDR3 is 13 amino acids. Germline-derived CDR1 and CDR2 are GTSNPN and SVGIG (reference sequence). The V end lost 3 bases, the J end lost 1 base, and 9 bases lay between the germline ends. The CDR3 DNA is TGTGCCTGGAGGACCACAGGGAACACTGAAGCTTTCTTT. It specifies CAWRTTGNTEAFF.

V usage is TRBV19 and J usage is TRBJ1-1; D gene ambiguous. The CDR3 is made up of 15 amino acids. The germline V gene has CDR1 LNHDA and CDR2 SQIVND (reference sequence). V dropped 0 bases and J dropped 4 bases, with 12 bases sitting between them. Here the CDR3 DNA reads TGTGCCAGTAGTATAGATCGACGCCCAGGCACTGAAGCTTTCTTT. Its translation is CASSIDRRPGTEAFF.

This clone was observed a handful of times. V is TRBV28 and J is TRBJ1-1, with 9 nucleotides matching TRBD1. CDR1 MDHEN and CDR2 SYDVKM come from the germline V gene. Trimming cost V 5 bases and J 4 bases; bases outside gene matches: 2. The CDR3 consists of 13 residues. The CDR3 bases are TGTGCCAGCAGTAGGGACAGGGTCACTGAAGCTTTCTTT. This codes for CASSRDRVTEAFF.

The chain combines TRBV6-5 with TRBJ2-7, with D tentatively TRBD1 (6 bases). Germline V gives CDR1 MNHEY, CDR2 SVGAGI. CDR3 length: 15 amino acids. Trimming pared 4 bases from V and 0 bases from J, leaving 13 bases between. In nucleotides, the CDR3 is TGTGCCAGCAGTTTCTCTCGGGACATCTCCTACGAGCAGTACTTC. It yields the protein CASSFSRDISYEQYF.

The V and J genes are TRBV11-1 and TRBJ2-1, with TRBD2 matching over 10 bases. The CDR3 is 16 amino acids. V shed 5 bases and J 5 bases; nucleotides not matched to a gene: 9. CDR1 and CDR2 (germline): SGHAT, FQDESV (reference sequence). The CDR3 DNA follows: TGTGCCAGCAGCGATACAAGCGGGGGGGCCCACAATGAGCAGTTCTTC. It codes for CASSDTSGGAHNEQFF.

About this clone itself: Other DNA sequences in this specimen translate into the identical CDR3. CDR3 residues: CASSYRVGTNNSPLHF. In DNA, the CDR3 is TGTGCCAGCAGTTACCGGGTGGGTACGAATAATTCACCCCTCCACTTT. The chain couples TRBV6-5 to TRBJ1-6; D not resolved. Germline lookup yields CDR1 MNHEY and CDR2 SVGAGI. The CDR3 loop spans 16 amino acids. The V end was cut by 2 bases, the J end by 5 bases, with 13 bases between.

The chain recombines TRBV5-1 with TRBJ1-1; D is uncertain. In germline, CDR1 is SGHRS, CDR2 YFSETQ. CDR3 size: 15 residues. V was cut by 1 base and J by 3 bases, with 13 bases left in between. The CDR3 protein is CASSLRGDSYTEAFF. CDR3 bases: TGCGCCAGCAGCTTGCGAGGCGACTCGTACACTGAAGCTTTCTTT.

The J gene is TRBJ1-6, the V gene TRBV6-5, with 7 bases identical to TRBD1. The CDR3 runs to 14 residues. J lost 6 bases, V lost 5 bases, and 4 bases had no gene match. Per germline, CDR1 MNHEY and CDR2 SVGAGI. CDR3 bases: TGTGCCAGCAGTGACAGGGTGGCTAATTCACCCCTCCACTTT. Translation gives CASSDRVANSPLHF.

This sequence joins TRBV6-1 and TRBJ2-5, with 11 bases that match TRBD2. V gave up 2 bases and J gave up 7 bases; unmatched junction bases: 9. This CDR3 has 16 amino acids. Germline-derived CDR1 and CDR2 are MNHNS and SASEGT. The CDR3 loop reads CASSELAGGETGTQYF. The CDR3 DNA follows: TGTGCCAGCAGTGAACTAGCGGGGGGCGAAACTGGGACCCAGTACTTC.